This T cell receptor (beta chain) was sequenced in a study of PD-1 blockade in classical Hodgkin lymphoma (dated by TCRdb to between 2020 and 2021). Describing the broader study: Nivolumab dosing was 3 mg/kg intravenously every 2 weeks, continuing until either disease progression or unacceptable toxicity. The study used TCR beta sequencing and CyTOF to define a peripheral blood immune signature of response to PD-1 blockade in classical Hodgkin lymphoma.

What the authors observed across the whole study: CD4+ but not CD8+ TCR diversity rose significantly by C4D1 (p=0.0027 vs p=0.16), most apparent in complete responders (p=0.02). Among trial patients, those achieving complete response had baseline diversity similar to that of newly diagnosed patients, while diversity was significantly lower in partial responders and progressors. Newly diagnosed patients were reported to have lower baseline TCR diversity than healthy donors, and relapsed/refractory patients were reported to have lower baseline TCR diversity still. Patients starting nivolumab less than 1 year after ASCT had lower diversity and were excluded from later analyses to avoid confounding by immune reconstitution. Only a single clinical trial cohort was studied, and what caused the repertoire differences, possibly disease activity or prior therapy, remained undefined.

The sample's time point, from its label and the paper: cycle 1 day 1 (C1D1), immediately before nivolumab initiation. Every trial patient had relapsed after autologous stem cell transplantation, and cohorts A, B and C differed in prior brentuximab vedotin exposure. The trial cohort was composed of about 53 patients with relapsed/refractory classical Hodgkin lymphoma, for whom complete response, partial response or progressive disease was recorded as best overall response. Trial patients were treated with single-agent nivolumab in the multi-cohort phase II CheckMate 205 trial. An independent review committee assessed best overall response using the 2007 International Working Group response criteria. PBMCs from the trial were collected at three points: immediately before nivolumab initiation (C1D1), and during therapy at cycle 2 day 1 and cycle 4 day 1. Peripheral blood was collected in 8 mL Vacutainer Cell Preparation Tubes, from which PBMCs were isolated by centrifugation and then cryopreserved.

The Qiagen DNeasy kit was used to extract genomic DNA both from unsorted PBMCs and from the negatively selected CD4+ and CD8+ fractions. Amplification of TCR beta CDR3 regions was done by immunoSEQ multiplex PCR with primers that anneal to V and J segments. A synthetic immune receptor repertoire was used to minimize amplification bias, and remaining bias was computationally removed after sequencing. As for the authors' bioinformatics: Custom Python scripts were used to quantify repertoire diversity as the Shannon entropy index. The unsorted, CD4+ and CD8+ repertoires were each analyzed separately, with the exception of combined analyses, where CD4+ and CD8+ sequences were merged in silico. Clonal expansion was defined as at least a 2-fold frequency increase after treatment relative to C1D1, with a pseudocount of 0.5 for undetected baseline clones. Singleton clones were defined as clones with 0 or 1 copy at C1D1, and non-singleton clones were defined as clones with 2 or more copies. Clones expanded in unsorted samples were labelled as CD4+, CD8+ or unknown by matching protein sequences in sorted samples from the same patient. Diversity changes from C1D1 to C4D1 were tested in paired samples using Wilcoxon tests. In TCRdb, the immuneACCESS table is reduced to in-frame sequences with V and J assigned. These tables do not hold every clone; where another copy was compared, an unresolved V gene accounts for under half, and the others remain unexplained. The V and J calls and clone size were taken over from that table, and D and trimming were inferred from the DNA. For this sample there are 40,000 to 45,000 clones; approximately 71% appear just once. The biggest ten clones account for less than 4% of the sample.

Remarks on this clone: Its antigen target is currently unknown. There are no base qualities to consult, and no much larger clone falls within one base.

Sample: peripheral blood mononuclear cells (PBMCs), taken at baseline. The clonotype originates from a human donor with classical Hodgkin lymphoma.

The DNA sequence reads TGTGCCAGCACCCTGCGTAGGGAGCGGGGCGGGAGCACAGATACGCAGTATTTT. It is translated as CASTLRRERGGSTDTQYF. The sequence is built from TRBV7-9 and TRBJ2-3, with 7 bases aligning to TRBD2. Via the germline V gene (reference sequence), CDR1 is SEHNR and CDR2 FQNEAQ. Spanning cysteine to phenylalanine, the CDR3 consists of 18 amino acids. Here the CDR3 DNA is all that survives: 54 bases in frame from base 1. Unmatched junction bases come to 16, with V trimmed by 7 bases and J by 0 bases.